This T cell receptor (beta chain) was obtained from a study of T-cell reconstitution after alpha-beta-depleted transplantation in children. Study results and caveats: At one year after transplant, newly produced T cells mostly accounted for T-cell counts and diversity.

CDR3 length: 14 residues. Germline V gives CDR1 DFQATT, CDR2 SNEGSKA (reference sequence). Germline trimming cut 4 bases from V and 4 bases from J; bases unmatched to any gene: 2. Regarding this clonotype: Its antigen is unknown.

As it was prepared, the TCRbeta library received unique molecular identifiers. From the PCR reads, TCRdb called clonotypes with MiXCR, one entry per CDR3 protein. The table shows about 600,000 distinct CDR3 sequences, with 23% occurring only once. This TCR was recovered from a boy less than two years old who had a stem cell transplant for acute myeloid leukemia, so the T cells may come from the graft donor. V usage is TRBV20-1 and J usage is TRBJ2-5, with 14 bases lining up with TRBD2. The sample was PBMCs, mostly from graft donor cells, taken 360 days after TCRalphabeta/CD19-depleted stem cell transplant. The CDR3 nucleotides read TGCAGTGCTACGACTAGCGGGGGGGCAGAGACCCAGTACTTC. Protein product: CSATTSGGAETQYF.